What follows describes a single T cell receptor beta chain. No antigen is known for it. The sample originates from a study of beta chain features in type 1 diabetes. Study-wide results and limits: PCR might favor shorter templates, equally in patients and controls. Across all four CD4+ subsets, people with type 1 diabetes showed modestly shorter TCRB CDR3s. Fewer junction insertions and more nucleotide deletions appeared in type 1 diabetes patients.

The germline V gene has CDR1 SGHTA and CDR2 FQGNSA. The CDR3 has 15 amino acids. With 5 bases removed from V and 1 base from J, the gap between germline ends came to 13 bases. As every portion of the isolated RNA was reverse transcribed, the sequencing read expressed TCRB transcripts. TCRdb keeps only in-frame clones here, not all; method: immunoSEQ multiplex PCR. The profile shows 450,000 or so clones, over 10% of them singletons. This clonotype originated in a woman younger than 30 in good health. Material for sequencing was naive CD4+ T cells from blood. The chain employs TRBV7-2 and TRBJ2-3; no firm D call. The chain's CDR3 is CASSPVGSGTDTQYF. The CDR3 DNA follows: TGTGCCAGCAGCCCCGTGGGATCCGGCACAGATACGCAGTATTTT.